Listed here are 14 T cell receptor beta chains from one sample, sequenced in a study of CD8+CD57+ T cells in acquired aplastic anemia. CD8+CD57+ cell expansion had been shown by flow cytometry in patients chosen for sequencing. It was genomic DNA that served as the template for profiling TCR beta VDJ and CDR3. MiXCR, applied by TCRdb to the reads, yields one record per CDR3 protein. This table has 200,000 to 300,000 distinct CDR3 sequences, approximately 82% appearing once. The sample was sorted CD4+, CD8+, or CD8+CD57+ T cells (not recorded which) from PBMCs. The receptors derive from a human donor with aplastic anemia.

The CDR3 spells CASSLDLGGTQYF. The CDR3 bases are TGTGCCAGCAGCCTCGACTTGGGAGGTACGCAGTACTTC. The chain combines TRBV7-2 with TRBJ2-3; perhaps TRBD2 as D (6 bases). The J call is doubtful: the DNA matches TRBJ2-7 better. Germline CDR1 SGHTA, CDR2 FQGNSA. There are 13 residues in the CDR3.

A note on this clonotype: The conserved closing phenylalanine or tryptophan is absent in this CDR3, likely reflecting a read error. The DNA is left out, because the CDR3 cannot be placed on it with certainty; the CDR3 is given as TCRdb lists it. The chain uses TRBV7-8 and TRBJ2-3. The CDR3 adds up to 12 amino acids, both ends counted. Looked up from germline, CDR1 is SGHVS and CDR2 is FQNEAQ. CDR3 protein: CASSVGRDTKYI.

In DNA form, the CDR3 reads TGTGCCAGTAGTATAGGAGGGCAGGGGCTCTACGAGCAGTACTTC. It translates to CASSIGGQGLYEQYF. This chain links TRBV19 with TRBJ2-7; maybe TRBD1 (6 bases). V was pared by 1 base and J by 3 bases, with 13 bases between. The CDR3 is made up of 15 amino acids. The germline CDR1 and CDR2 sequences are LNHDA and SQIVND (reference sequence).

Turning to this clonotype: The conserved final phenylalanine or tryptophan is absent from the CDR3, which likely points to a read error. It is unclear where the CDR3 begins or ends on the DNA, so no DNA is shown, and the CDR3 is as TCRdb lists it. The chain employs TRBV7-9 and TRBJ2-3; the D call of TRBD2 is as the table states it, not checked on the DNA. Germline lookup yields CDR1 SEHNR and CDR2 FQNEAQ (reference sequence). The CDR3 sequence runs 13 residues, both termini included. The CDR3 protein is CASSLGWARDYNE.

This sequence joins TRBV15 and TRBJ2-5; D is unresolved. The CDR3 extends over 14 amino acids. The germline gives CDR1 LNHNV, CDR2 YYDKDF (reference sequence). The CDR3 coding sequence is TGTGTCTCCAGCAGAGGCAGCGTAGCAGAGACCCAGTACTTC. This encodes CVSSRGSVAETQYF.

In its sample, this clonotype was seen many times. The V call is TRBV7-2, the J call TRBJ2-7, with a tentative D call TRBD1 (6 bases). V gave up 7 bases and J gave up 0 bases, with 13 bases separating them. Looked up from germline, CDR1 is SGHTA and CDR2 is FQGNSA. This CDR3 region has 14 residues. The CDR3 sequence is CASNPDRSSYEQYF. The CDR3 DNA reads TGTGCCAGCAACCCGGACAGAAGCTCCTACGAGCAGTACTTC.

Notes on this clonotype: A junction end diverges from the germline sequence, so it may reflect a read error. V is TRBV7-9 and J is TRBJ2-3; the D gene could be TRBD1 or TRBD2 (6 bases each). Germline assignment: CDR1 SEHNR and CDR2 FQNEAQ (reference sequence). The CDR3 has 13 amino acids. The CDR3 coding sequence is TGTGCCAGCGGGTACGGGGGCACAGATAGAGCCTACTTT. Amino acid sequence: CASGYGGTDRAYF.

Of note for this clonotype: The CDR3 does not close with the conserved phenylalanine or tryptophan, likely indicating a read error. This chain links TRBV2 with TRBJ2-3; tentative D call: TRBD1 (6 bases). V lost 6 bases and J 7 bases, leaving 11 bases between the germline ends. Germline V gene data show CDR1 as SNHLY and CDR2 as FYNNEI. This CDR3 is built from 12 residues. The CDR3 here is CASSVGGYTQYS. CDR3 in DNA: TGTGCCAGCAGCGTAGGGGGTTATACGCAGTATTCC.

Comments on this clonotype: Because the CDR3's place on the DNA is in doubt, the DNA is left out and the CDR3 is given as listed by TCRdb. The V gene is TRBV9, the J gene TRBJ2-7; TRBD2, the D gene given by the table, was not confirmed from the DNA. The CDR3 is made up of 16 amino acids, end residues included. Germline V gene lookup returns CDR1 SGDLS and CDR2 YYNGEE. CDR3 region: CASSVGGEAQYFEQYV.

With respect to this clonotype: The junction departs from the called germline gene at one end, perhaps through a read error. V and J are TRBV9 and TRBJ1-2; TRBD1 matches at 9 bases. Germline values: CDR1 SGDLS, CDR2 YYNGEE. This CDR3 is 15 amino acids long. The CDR3, as DNA: TGTGCCAGCAGCTTGACAGGGGGTGCGGACTATGGCGACACCTTC. It yields the protein CASSLTGGADYGDTF.

CDR3 residues: CASSTEATHYGYTF. The CDR3, as DNA: TGTGCCAGCAGCACGGAGGCTACCCACTATGGCTACACCTTC. The chain couples TRBV7-3 to TRBJ1-2; no definite D call. CDR3 length equals 14 residues. Germline V gene lookup returns CDR1 SGHTA and CDR2 FQGTGA. V was pared by 5 bases and J by 3 bases, with 13 bases between.

Concerning this clonotype itself: The conserved phenylalanine or tryptophan is not found at the CDR3 terminus, so this likely reflects a read error. The limits of the CDR3 on the DNA are not certain, so only TCRdb's listed CDR3 is given. V is TRBV5-4 and J is TRBJ1-2. The CDR3 is 13 residues long, counting both termini. In germline, CDR1 is SGHNT, CDR2 YYREEE (reference sequence). CDR3 region: CASSFTSAKSSSL.

Note on this clonotype: Since the CDR3 does not end with the conserved phenylalanine or tryptophan, this likely comes from a read error. The DNA is omitted, as the CDR3 cannot be located on it reliably, and the CDR3 follows TCRdb's listing. J is TRBJ1-2 and V is TRBV7-2; TRBD1 was called by the table and not checked on the DNA. Germline CDR1 reads SGHTA; CDR2 reads FQGNSA. The CDR3 is 13 amino acids long, termini counted. CDR3 sequence reads: CASSVAGGPDTTY.

Notes on this clonotype: The DNA is omitted, as the CDR3 cannot be located on it reliably, and the CDR3 follows TCRdb's listing. This CDR3 reads CASSSPDTQYFGPQFF. This chain connects TRBV7-9 to TRBJ2-1; TRBD2, the table's D call, lacks a check against the DNA. CDR1 and CDR2 (germline): SEHNR, FQNEAQ (reference sequence). Termini included, the CDR3 measures 16 amino acids.